The clone carrying this T cell receptor (beta chain) has a count of ten or more. V dropped 6 bases and J dropped 6 bases, with 15 bases sitting between them. CDR1 and CDR2 from the germline V gene are SNHLY and FYNNEI. This CDR3 comprises 15 residues. One entry per CDR3 protein, called by TCRdb with MiXCR from the 5' RACE reads. The repertoire has approximately 39,000 distinct CDR3 sequences, under 9% of them found once; the top ten carry 9.4%. These data are taken from a study of spatial heterogeneity in lung cancer. Specified time point: blood at routine non-recurrence follow-up after resection. This clonotype was sampled from a male donor with early-stage non-small cell lung cancer. The chain links TRBV2 to TRBJ1-6, with a weak D call TRBD1 (5 bases). The input for sequencing was PBMCs, taken at follow-up. CDR3 DNA: TGTGCCAGCAGCTCCCGACAGATCATTAATTCACCCCTCCACTTT. The encoded protein is CASSSRQIINSPLHF.